This is a list of T cell receptor beta chains from one sample in a study of long-term antiretroviral therapy in people with HIV. Some clones are missing from TCRdb's copy, which holds only in-frame ones; the method was immunoSEQ multiplex PCR. The sample records just under 30,000 clones, around 85% being singletons. The sequencing used unsorted PBMCs, collected 5 years before starting antiretroviral therapy. The source is a man between 50 and 59 years old with HIV. Each CDR3 is given with its conserved first and last residue. A D gene is named only where the DNA matches it firmly. Expanded clones are given a class, and other clones once, few, many or no size at all.

.	TRBV7-2	TRBJ2-5	.	TGTGCCAGCAGCCCTCATTCGGCCAGTGACCTCCCCCAGTACTTC	CASSPHSASDLPQYF
.	TRBV19	TRBJ1-6	.	TGTGCCAGTAGTATCCCACCAGGGGAAAATTCACCCCTCCACTTT	CASSIPPGENSPLHF
.	TRBV30	TRBJ1-2	once	TGTGCCTGGAGTTCACAGGGTTGGGGGTATGGCTACACCTTC	CAWSSQGWGYGYTF
.	TRBV6-5	TRBJ2-5	.	TGTGCCATCCAACCGCGGTCGGGCATAGAGACCCAGTACTTC	CAIQPRSGIETQYF
TRBD1	TRBV6-1	TRBJ1-5	.	TGTGCCAGCAGTGAAGTTCGAGGACAGGACTTAAATCAGCCCCAGCATTTT	CASSEVRGQDLNQPQHF
TRBD2	TRBV29-1	TRBJ2-1	.	TGCAGCGTTGCAGGGGAGACTAGCGGGAAATACAATGAGCAGTTCTTC	CSVAGETSGKYNEQFF
TRBD2	TRBV5-4	TRBJ2-3	.	TGTGCCAGCAGCTTGGCGGGAGGGGCCACTAGCACAGATACGCAGTATTTT	CASSLAGGATSTDTQYF
.	TRBV29-1	TRBJ1-1	once	TGCAGCGTAAGGGGTTGGACTGAAGCTTTCTTT	CSVRGWTEAFF
TRBD2	TRBV18	TRBJ2-7	.	TGTGCCAGCTCACCCGGGACTAGCGCAAACTACGAGCAGTACTTC	CASSPGTSANYEQYF
TRBD1	TRBV19	TRBJ1-6	.	TGTGCCAGTAGTATATTCAAGGGGGCTAGTTCACCCCTCCACTTT	CASSIFKGASSPLHF
.	TRBV15	TRBJ1-2	.	TGTGCCACCAGCCCAGCCGGGACGGACTACCATGGCTACACCTTC	CATSPAGTDYHGYTF
.	TRBV5-1	TRBJ2-3	.	TGCGCCAGCAGCTCGGCCCCCAGGGGCACAGATACGCAGTATTTT	CASSSAPRGTDTQYF
.	TRBV2	TRBJ1-2	.	TGTGCCAGCAGTGCCGGGGGTGGCTACACCTTC	CASSAGGGYTF
.	TRBV2	TRBJ1-6	.	TGTGCCAGCAGTGTTAGGCTCTTCGATTCACCCCTCCACTTT	CASSVRLFDSPLHF
.	TRBV7-3	TRBJ1-1	.	TGTGCCAGCAGCGCTACCCGGAACACTGAAGCTTTCTTT	CASSATRNTEAFF
.	TRBV18	TRBJ2-1	.	TGTGCCAGCTCACCAGGATCCAAAAATCTCGCCTACAATGAGCAGTTCTTC	CASSPGSKNLAYNEQFF